This is a list of T cell receptor beta chains from one sample in a study of beta chain features in type 1 diabetes. Assay: immunoSEQ multiplex PCR; the TCRdb copy retains only in-frame clones and omits some. The sample yields roughly 250,000 clones, around 68% seen once. Sequencing was performed on naive CD4+ T cells from blood. These receptors were taken from a man in his thirties or forties in good health. Both conserved end residues are part of each CDR3. The D gene is left open where the match is weak. Expanded clones are given a class, and other clones once, few, many or no size at all.

v_gene,abundance,j_gene,d_gene,CDR3nt,CDR3aa
TRBV29-1,.,TRBJ2-1,TRBD2,TGCAGCGTTCCTAGCGGGAGTTCCTACAATGAGCAGTTCTTC,CSVPSGSSYNEQFF
TRBV10-1,.,TRBJ2-1,.,TGCGCCAGCAGTGAGTCAGGGTACAATGAGCAGTTCTTC,CASSESGYNEQFF
TRBV7-9,.,TRBJ2-5,.,TGTGCCAGCAGCTCCGGACAGCTCCAAGAGACCCAGTACTTC,CASSSGQLQETQYF
TRBV29-1,few,TRBJ1-1,.,TGCAGCGTTGAGCGTAGGGGGGTGACTGAAGCTTTCTTT,CSVERRGVTEAFF
TRBV21-1,.,TRBJ2-7,.,TGTGCCAGCCATCCCTCGAGGTCCTACGAGCAGTACTTC,CASHPSRSYEQYF
TRBV29-1,.,TRBJ2-3,.,TGCAGCGTTGAAAGGCACCTCACAGATACGCAGTATTTT,CSVERHLTDTQYF
TRBV2,.,TRBJ2-1,TRBD1,TGTGCCAGCACCATGGGACAGCCATCCTACAATGAGCAGTTCTTC,CASTMGQPSYNEQFF
TRBV25-1,.,TRBJ1-2,.,TGTGCCAGCAGTGGCGCGCTGGGGAGATTCTACACCTTC,CASSGALGRFYTF
TRBV9,.,TRBJ2-2,TRBD1,TGTGCCAGCAGCCGGAGCCGGGACAGCGACACCGGGGAGCTGTTTTTT,CASSRSRDSDTGELFF
TRBV28,once,TRBJ2-5,TRBD2,TGTGCCAGCAAGCTAAAGGGACTATCTTCCCAGTACTTC,CASKLKGLSSQYF
TRBV5-1,.,TRBJ2-5,.,TGCGCCAGCAGCTTGGCGACAGAGGAGACCCAGTACTTC,CASSLATEETQYF
TRBV30,.,TRBJ2-7,.,TGTGCCTGGAGTGGAGGACGGGCCCCCTCCTACGAGCAGTACTTC,CAWSGGRAPSYEQYF
TRBV18,few,TRBJ2-5,.,TGTGCCAGTTCGGAAGAGGAGACCCAGTACTTC,CASSEEETQYF
TRBV5-1,few,TRBJ2-5,.,TGCGCCAGCAGCTTGGACTTCGGTGAGACCCAGTACTTC,CASSLDFGETQYF
TRBV27,.,TRBJ2-5,.,TGTGCCAGCAGTTTATACGGCGGGGGCCCTTTGGGGACCCAGTACTTC,CASSLYGGGPLGTQYF
TRBV30,.,TRBJ1-5,.,TGTGCCTGGGCCCTGAGTAATGGCAATCAGCCCCAGCATTTT,CAWALSNGNQPQHF
TRBV29-1,.,TRBJ2-5,.,TGCAGCGTCGGCCCCAGGCTCCGGGGCGGAGAGACCCAGTACTTC,CSVGPRLRGGETQYF
TRBV28,.,TRBJ2-1,.,TGTGCCAGCACCCTGAGCGGAAAGCAGTTCTTC,CASTLSGKQFF
TRBV30,.,TRBJ1-1,.,TGTGCCTGGAGTGGGAGGTTGAACACTGAAGCTTTCTTT,CAWSGRLNTEAFF